Listed below are T cell receptor beta chains from one sample, sequenced in a study of blood T cells in healthy people across ages. TCRdb redid the calling of the 5' RACE reads with MiXCR, one entry per CDR3 protein. The profile covers about 1,500,000 distinct CDR3 sequences, with 42% appearing a single time and 7.9% taken by the ten largest. The specimen sequenced was blood. These receptors were taken from a woman aged 18-35 years in good health. Both conserved end residues are part of each CDR3. A D gene is named only where the DNA matches it firmly. A clone size is listed for some rows: how often the clone was seen (once, few, many), or a class if it is expanded.

cdr3_aa	cdr3_nt	clone_size	d_call	v_call	j_call
CAWWDRNTGELFF	TGTGCCTGGTGGGACAGGAACACCGGGGAGCTGTTTTTT	once	TRBD1	TRBV30	TRBJ2-2
CASKAVGLTYNEQFF	TGTGCCAGCAAAGCTGTCGGGTTGACCTACAATGAGCAGTTCTTC	few	-	TRBV12-3/TRBV12-4	TRBJ2-1
CASSDPTTTGGYTF	TGTGCCAGCAGTGACCCGACCACCACGGGCGGCTACACCTTC	few	-	TRBV25-1	TRBJ1-2
CASSVVSGAEQYF	TGTGCCAGCAGCGTAGTCAGCGGGGCAGAGCAGTACTTC	few	TRBD2	TRBV9	TRBJ2-7
CSARTGSQNTEAFF	TGCAGTGCTCGGACAGGTTCGCAGAACACTGAAGCTTTCTTT	-	TRBD1	TRBV20-1	TRBJ1-1
CSASRGQNSPLHF	TGCAGTGCTAGTCGGGGACAGAATTCACCCCTCCACTTT	-	TRBD1	TRBV20-1	TRBJ1-6
CASSYGDNPRNGYTF	TGTGCCAGCAGTTACGGGGACAACCCCCGGAATGGCTACACCTTC	few	-	TRBV6-6	TRBJ1-2
CASSDGGRGETQYF	TGTGCCAGCAGTGATGGGGGGCGGGGAGAGACCCAGTACTTC	few	-	TRBV6-1	TRBJ2-5
CASSKGWDSTEAFF	TGTGCCAGCAGCAAGGGGTGGGACAGCACTGAAGCTTTCTTT	-	TRBD1	TRBV6-5	TRBJ1-1
CSALHAPGGGDTQYF	TGCAGTGCTCTTCATGCCCCGGGGGGGGGAGATACGCAGTATTTT	many	TRBD2	TRBV20-1	TRBJ2-3
CSAPGVGMTEQYF	TGCAGTGCTCCGGGGGTCGGGATGACTGAGCAGTACTTC	-	-	TRBV20-1	TRBJ2-7
CSAYNRGVTYEQYF	TGCAGTGCGTACAACAGGGGGGTGACCTACGAGCAGTACTTC	few	TRBD1	TRBV20-1	TRBJ2-7
CASSLFFGVTDTQYF	TGTGCCAGCAGCTTATTCTTCGGGGTCACAGATACGCAGTATTTT	-	-	TRBV7-9	TRBJ2-3
CASSFVGQKFYEQYF	TGTGCCAGCAGTTTTGTCGGACAGAAGTTCTACGAGCAGTACTTC	few	-	TRBV12-3/TRBV12-4	TRBJ2-7
CASIRGGGGSYNEQFF	TGTGCCAGCATCCGTGGTGGCGGGGGTTCCTACAATGAGCAGTTCTTC	-	TRBD2	TRBV28	TRBJ2-1
CASSPRGTQHSEAFF	TGTGCCAGCAGTCCCCGGGGGACCCAACACTCTGAAGCTTTCTTT	-	-	TRBV27	TRBJ1-1
CAIGDTASGANVLTF	TGTGCCATCGGAGATACTGCCTCTGGGGCCAACGTCCTGACTTTC	few	-	TRBV10-3	TRBJ2-6
CASSLANSGGGGPQHF	TGTGCCAGCAGCTTAGCGAATTCGGGGGGTGGCGGGCCCCAGCATTTT	-	-	TRBV7-9	TRBJ1-5
CASSGDRRDSPLHF	TGTGCCAGCAGTGGGGACAGGAGAGATTCACCCCTCCACTTT	-	TRBD1	TRBV2	TRBJ1-6
CASSYSSQSFNTGELFF	TGTGCCAGCAGTTACTCGAGTCAGAGCTTCAACACCGGGGAGCTGTTTTTT	few	-	TRBV6-6	TRBJ2-2
CASTRVAGGLDEQYF	TGTGCCAGCACCCGAGTAGCGGGAGGGCTGGATGAGCAGTACTTC	once	TRBD2	TRBV28	TRBJ2-7
CATSREAGDYEQYF	TGTGCCACCAGCAGAGAAGCGGGAGACTACGAGCAGTACTTC	-	TRBD2	TRBV15	TRBJ2-7
CAILSTSTGATEAFF	TGTGCCATCCTCTCGACCTCGACAGGGGCCACTGAAGCTTTCTTT	-	TRBD1	TRBV6-5	TRBJ1-1
CASSVVVSSYEQYF	TGTGCCAGCAGTGTAGTCGTTTCCTCCTACGAGCAGTACTTC	-	-	TRBV6-1	TRBJ2-7
CASSLGSGVGELFF	TGTGCCAGCAGTTTGGGTAGCGGGGTCGGGGAGCTGTTTTTT	-	TRBD2	TRBV27	TRBJ2-2
CSARDSGGSDTQYF	TGCAGTGCTAGAGATTCGGGAGGGTCGGATACGCAGTATTTT	-	TRBD2	TRBV20-1	TRBJ2-3
CASSLSHPGQGSNGYTF	TGCGCCAGCAGCTTATCCCACCCGGGACAGGGTTCAAATGGCTACACCTTC	-	TRBD1	TRBV5-1	TRBJ1-2
CASSTGTGGMRANEKLFF	TGTGCCAGCAGCACGGGGACAGGGGGAATGAGAGCTAATGAAAAACTGTTTTTT	-	TRBD1	TRBV7-9	TRBJ1-4
CASKRGASGRDGDTQYF	TGCGCCAGCAAAAGGGGGGCTAGCGGGAGAGATGGAGATACGCAGTATTTT	-	TRBD2	TRBV4-1	TRBJ2-3
CSDAKAGGPDTQYF	TGCAGTGATGCCAAAGCGGGAGGGCCAGATACGCAGTATTTT	-	TRBD2	TRBV20-1	TRBJ2-3
CSVEKGVSYNEQFF	TGCAGCGTTGAAAAGGGGGTCTCCTACAATGAGCAGTTCTTC	few	-	TRBV29-1	TRBJ2-1
CAWSPPRVSSNEKLFF	TGTGCCTGGAGTCCCCCCCGGGTTTCTAGTAATGAAAAACTGTTTTTT	-	-	TRBV30	TRBJ1-4
CASSQKTGSTDTQYF	TGTGCCAGCAGCCAAAAAACAGGGAGCACAGATACGCAGTATTTT	-	-	TRBV4-2	TRBJ2-3
CSARSSGTSGIGTQYF	TGCAGTGCTAGGAGCTCTGGGACTAGCGGGATAGGGACCCAGTACTTC	-	TRBD2	TRBV20-1	TRBJ2-5
CASSVGLQGYEQYF	TGTGCCAGCAGCGTAGGGTTGCAGGGCTACGAGCAGTACTTC	-	-	TRBV9	TRBJ2-7
CASSLQGDEQFF	TGTGCCAGCAGTCTACAGGGCGATGAGCAGTTCTTC	-	-	TRBV2	TRBJ2-1
CASRPGLYTDTQYF	TGTGCCAGCAGACCGGGACTCTACACAGATACGCAGTATTTT	-	-	TRBV27	TRBJ2-3
CASSVDGGNQFF	TGTGCCAGCAGCGTAGATGGGGGGAACCAGTTCTTC	few	-	TRBV9	TRBJ2-1
CASSVLANEQYF	TGTGCCAGCAGCGTATTAGCCAATGAGCAGTACTTC	-	-	TRBV9	TRBJ2-5
CATGGLGEQFF	TGTGCCACCGGGGGACTGGGTGAGCAGTTCTTC	many	-	TRBV6-1	TRBJ2-1
CASSLSPRGASEPYF	TGTGCCAGCAGCTTATCCCCCAGGGGGGCCTCAGAACCGTACTTC	-	-	TRBV7-9	TRBJ2-7
CASRFTMRQGSVNEQFF	TGCGCCAGCAGGTTCACCATGAGACAGGGGAGCGTCAATGAGCAGTTCTTC	-	TRBD1	TRBV4-1	TRBJ2-1
CASSRQESEQFF	TGTGCCAGCAGCCGACAGGAGAGTGAGCAGTTCTTC	few	-	TRBV3-1	TRBJ2-1
CASSLLAASYEQYF	TGTGCCAGCAGCCTGCTAGCGGCGTCCTACGAGCAGTACTTC	-	TRBD2	TRBV7-2	TRBJ2-7
CASSSQGGGSYEQYF	TGTGCCAGCAGCTCCCAGGGGGGGGGTTCCTACGAGCAGTACTTC	-	-	TRBV7-2	TRBJ2-7
CSARPSGDTGELFF	TGCAGTGCTAGACCAAGCGGGGACACCGGGGAGCTGTTTTTT	-	TRBD2	TRBV20-1	TRBJ2-2
CASSTLTDYGYTF	TGTGCCAGCAGCACGCTGACGGACTATGGCTACACCTTC	-	-	TRBV7-9	TRBJ1-2
CASTRVNRLGELFF	TGTGCCAGCACCCGAGTGAACCGGCTCGGGGAGCTGTTTTTT	once	-	TRBV7-2	TRBJ2-2
CASSLAVKNIQYF	TGTGCCAGCAGCTTAGCCGTCAAAAACATTCAGTACTTC	-	-	TRBV7-9	TRBJ2-4
CASSPPRLQGAELKISGANVRTF	TGTGCCAGCAGCCCACCTCGACTACAGGGGGCTGAACTAAAAATCTCTGGGGCCAACGTCCGGACTTTC	-	TRBD1	TRBV12-3/TRBV12-4	TRBJ2-6
CASSYSEGFSAFF	TGTGCCAGCAGTTACTCAGAGGGGTTTAGCGCTTTCTTT	-	-	TRBV6-5	TRBJ1-1
CSVEELTGGAGTQYF	TGCAGCGTTGAAGAGCTTACAGGGGGCGCCGGGACCCAGTACTTC	few	TRBD1	TRBV29-1	TRBJ2-5
CASSLSGHGTDTQYF	TGTGCCAGCAGCTTGTCTGGGCATGGCACAGATACGCAGTATTTT	few	-	TRBV11-2	TRBJ2-3
CASSEGQGPYGYTF	TGTGCCAGCAGTGAGGGTCAGGGGCCCTATGGCTACACCTTC	many	-	TRBV12-3/TRBV12-4	TRBJ1-2